This TCR beta chain was found in a study of CD4+ T cells in melanoma. Study-level points and caveats: Reportedly, melanoma neoantigen-specific CD4+ T cells showed varied differentiation states. A reported correlation linked neoantigen-specific CD4+ T cells to CD8+, macrophage and B cell function.

As regards this clone: Its target is not known.

Assay used: immunoSEQ multiplex PCR; TCRdb lists only in-frame clones, some missing. The sample consists of more than 20,000 clones, around 80% of them appearing once. The CDR3 spans 17 residues. Germline V gives CDR1 SGHTA, CDR2 FQGNSA. Germline trimming cut 4 bases from V and 7 bases from J; bases unmatched to any gene: 15. The TCR sequence derives from a human donor with melanoma. The chain combines TRBV7-2 with TRBJ2-7, with 11 bases aligning to TRBD2. CDR3 sequence: CASSSRVGSGGAGEQYF. The CDR3 DNA reads as TGTGCCAGCAGCTCTCGCGTCGGTAGCGGGGGGGCCGGAGAGCAGTACTTC.